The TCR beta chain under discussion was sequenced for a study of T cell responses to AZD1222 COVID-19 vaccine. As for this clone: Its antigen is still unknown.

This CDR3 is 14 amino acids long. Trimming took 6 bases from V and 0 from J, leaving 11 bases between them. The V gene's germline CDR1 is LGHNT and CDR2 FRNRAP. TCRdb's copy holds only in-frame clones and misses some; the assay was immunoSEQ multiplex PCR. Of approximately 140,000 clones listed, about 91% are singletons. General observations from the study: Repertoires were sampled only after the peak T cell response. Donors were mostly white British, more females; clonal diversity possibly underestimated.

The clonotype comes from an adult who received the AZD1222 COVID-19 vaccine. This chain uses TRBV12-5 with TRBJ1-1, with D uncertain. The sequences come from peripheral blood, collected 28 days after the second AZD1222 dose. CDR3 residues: CASGLSGMNTEAFF. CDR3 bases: TGTGCTAGTGGACTGAGCGGAATGAACACTGAAGCTTTCTTT.